Detailed here is one T cell receptor (beta chain). This entry belongs to a study of blood T cell repertoires in COVID-19. Background on the study: Samples came from the United States, Italy and Spain, spanning acute and convalescent COVID-19.

As originally analysed: Reference gene primers were amplified, and this amplification served to estimate nucleated cell counts. Clones were read by immunoSEQ multiplex PCR, and TCRdb kept only the in-frame ones, dropping some. That table furnishes V, J and clone size, whereas the DNA furnished D and trimming. Here the sample spans about 270,000 clones, more than 75% being singletons. Trimming removed 3 bases from V and 1 base from J, with 13 bases in between. The CDR3 has 16 amino acids. In germline, CDR1 is WSHSY, CDR2 SAAADI. This TCR was sampled from a man between 35 and 55 years old with active or convalescent COVID-19. The chain carries TRBV10-2 and TRBJ1-3, with D hard to call. Sequenced input: peripheral blood. In nucleotides, the CDR3 is TGCGCCAGCAGTGACGGAGGCGGAAGGTCTGGAAACACCATATATTTT. This translates into CASSDGGGRSGNTIYF.